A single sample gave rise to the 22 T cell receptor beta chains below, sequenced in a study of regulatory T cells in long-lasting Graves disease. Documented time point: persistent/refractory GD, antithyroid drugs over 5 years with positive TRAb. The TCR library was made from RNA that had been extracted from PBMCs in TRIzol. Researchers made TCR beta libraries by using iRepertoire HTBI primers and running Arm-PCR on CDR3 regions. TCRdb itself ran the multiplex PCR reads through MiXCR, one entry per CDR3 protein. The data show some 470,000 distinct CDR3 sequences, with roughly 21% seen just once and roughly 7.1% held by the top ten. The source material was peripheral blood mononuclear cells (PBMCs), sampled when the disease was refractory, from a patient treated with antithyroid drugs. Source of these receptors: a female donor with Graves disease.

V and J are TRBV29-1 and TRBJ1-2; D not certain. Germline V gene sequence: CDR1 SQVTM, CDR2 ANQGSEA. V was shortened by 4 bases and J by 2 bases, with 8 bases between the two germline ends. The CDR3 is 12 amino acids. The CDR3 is CSVVGVNYGYTF. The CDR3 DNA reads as TGCAGCGTTGTAGGCGTCAACTATGGCTACACCTTC.

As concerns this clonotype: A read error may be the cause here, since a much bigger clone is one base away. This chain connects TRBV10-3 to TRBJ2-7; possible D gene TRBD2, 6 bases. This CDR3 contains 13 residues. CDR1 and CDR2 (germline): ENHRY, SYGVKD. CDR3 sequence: CAVSGDFSYEQYF. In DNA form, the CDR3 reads TGTGCCGTCAGTGGGGACTTTTCCTACGAGCAGTACTTC.

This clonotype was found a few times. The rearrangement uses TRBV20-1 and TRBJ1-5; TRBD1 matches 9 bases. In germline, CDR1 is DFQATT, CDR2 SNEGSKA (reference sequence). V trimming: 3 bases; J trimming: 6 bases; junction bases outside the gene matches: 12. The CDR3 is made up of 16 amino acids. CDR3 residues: CSARGQGKLFGQPQHF. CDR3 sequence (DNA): TGCAGTGCTAGGGGACAGGGAAAGCTGTTTGGTCAGCCCCAGCATTTT.

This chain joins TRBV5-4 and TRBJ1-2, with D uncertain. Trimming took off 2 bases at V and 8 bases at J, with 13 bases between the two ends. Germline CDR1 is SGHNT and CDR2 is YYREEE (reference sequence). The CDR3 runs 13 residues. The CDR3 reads CASSFRGGRGYTF. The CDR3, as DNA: TGTGCCAGCAGCTTTAGAGGCGGTCGCGGCTACACCTTC.

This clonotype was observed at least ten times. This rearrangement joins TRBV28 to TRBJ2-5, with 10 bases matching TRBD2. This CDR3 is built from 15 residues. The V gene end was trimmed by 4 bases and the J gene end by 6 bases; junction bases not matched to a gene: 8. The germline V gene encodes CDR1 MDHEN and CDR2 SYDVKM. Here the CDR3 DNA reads TGTGCCAGCAGTTGGGGGCTAGCGGGGGCCCAGACCCAGTACTTC. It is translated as CASSWGLAGAQTQYF.

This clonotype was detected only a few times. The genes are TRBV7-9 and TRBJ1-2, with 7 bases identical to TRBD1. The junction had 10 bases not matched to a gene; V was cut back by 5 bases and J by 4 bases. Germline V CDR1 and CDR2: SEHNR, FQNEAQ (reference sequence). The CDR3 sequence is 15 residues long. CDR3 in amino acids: CASSLRTGDPYGYTF. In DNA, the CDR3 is TGTGCCAGCAGCCTTAGAACAGGGGACCCCTATGGCTACACCTTC.

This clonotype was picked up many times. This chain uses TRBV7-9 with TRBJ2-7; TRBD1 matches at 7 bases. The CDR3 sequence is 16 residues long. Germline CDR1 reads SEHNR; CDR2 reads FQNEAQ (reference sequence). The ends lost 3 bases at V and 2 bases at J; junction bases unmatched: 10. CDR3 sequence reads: CASSLATGQFPYEQYF. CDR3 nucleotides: TGTGCCAGCAGCTTGGCCACGGGACAGTTCCCCTACGAGCAGTACTTC. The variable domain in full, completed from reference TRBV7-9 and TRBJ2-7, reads DTGVSQNPRHKITKRGQNVTFRCDPISEHNRLYWYRQTLGQGPEFLTYFQNEAQLEKSRLLSDRFSAERPKGSFSTLEIQRTEQGDSAMYLCASSLATGQFPYEQYFGPGTRLTVT.

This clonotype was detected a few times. The CDR3 coding sequence is TGTGCCACCAGTGATGTAGCGGGAGGGCCCTCTAGCACAGATACGCAGTATTTT. Its translation: CATSDVAGGPSSTDTQYF. The rearrangement links TRBV24-1 to TRBJ2-3, with 11 bases that match TRBD2. With V trimmed by 3 bases and J by 0 bases, 7 bases remained unmatched. The CDR3 has 18 amino acids. Germline assignment: CDR1 KGHDR and CDR2 SFDVKD.

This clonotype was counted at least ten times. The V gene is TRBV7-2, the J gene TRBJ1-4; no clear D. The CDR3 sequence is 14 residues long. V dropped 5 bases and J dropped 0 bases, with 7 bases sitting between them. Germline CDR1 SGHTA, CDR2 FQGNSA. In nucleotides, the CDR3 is TGTGCCAGCAGCCTCACAGCAACTAATGAAAAACTGTTTTTT. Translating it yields CASSLTATNEKLFF. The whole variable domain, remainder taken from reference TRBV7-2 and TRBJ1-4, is GAGVSQSPSNKVTEKGKDVELRCDPISGHTALYWYRQSLGQGLEFLIYFQGNSAPDKSGLPSDRFSAERTGGSVSTLTIQRTQQEDSAVYLCASSLTATNEKLFFGSGTQLSVL.

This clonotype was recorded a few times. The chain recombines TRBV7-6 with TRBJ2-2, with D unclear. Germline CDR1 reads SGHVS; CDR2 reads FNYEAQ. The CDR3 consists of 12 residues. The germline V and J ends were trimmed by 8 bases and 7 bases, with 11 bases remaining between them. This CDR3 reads CASADGDGELFF. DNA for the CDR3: TGTGCCAGCGCTGATGGGGACGGGGAGCTGTTTTTT.

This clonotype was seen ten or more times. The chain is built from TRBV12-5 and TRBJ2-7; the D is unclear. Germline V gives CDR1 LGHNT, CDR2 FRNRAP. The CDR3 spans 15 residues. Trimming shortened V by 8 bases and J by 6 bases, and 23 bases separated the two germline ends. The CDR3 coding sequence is TGTGCTAGTCAGGAGCAGCCACCACCCTTTCGCGAGCAGTACTTC. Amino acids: CASQEQPPPFREQYF. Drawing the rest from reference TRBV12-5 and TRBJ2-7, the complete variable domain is DARVTQTPRHKVTEMGQEVTMRCQPILGHNTVFWYRQTMMQGLELLAYFRNRAPLDDSGMPKDRFSAEMPDATLATLKIQPSEPRDSAVYFCASQEQPPPFREQYFGPGTRLTVT.

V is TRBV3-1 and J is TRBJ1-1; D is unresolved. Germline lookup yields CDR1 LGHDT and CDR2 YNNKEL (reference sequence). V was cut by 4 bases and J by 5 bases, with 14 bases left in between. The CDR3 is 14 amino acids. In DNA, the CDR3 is TGTGCCAGCAGCCCCCTGTTGATCGCTACTGAAGCTTTCTTT. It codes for CASSPLLIATEAFF.

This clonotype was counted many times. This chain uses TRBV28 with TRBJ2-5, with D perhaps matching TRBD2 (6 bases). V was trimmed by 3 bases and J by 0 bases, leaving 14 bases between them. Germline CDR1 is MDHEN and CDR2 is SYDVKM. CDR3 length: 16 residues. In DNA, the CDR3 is TGTGCCAGCAGTTTTGGGGACTCCTTGTACCAAGAGACCCAGTACTTC. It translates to CASSFGDSLYQETQYF.

This CDR3 is CASWKTYNEQFF. Written as DNA, the CDR3 is TGTGCCAGCTGGAAAACATACAATGAGCAGTTCTTC. V gene TRBV27 combines with J gene TRBJ2-1; D gene unclear. The CDR3 has 12 residues. The germline gives CDR1 MNHEY, CDR2 SMNVEV (reference sequence). The germline V and J ends were trimmed by 8 bases and 4 bases, with 9 bases remaining between them.

The CDR3 loop reads CSARDRLAGGRETQYF. For the CDR3, the DNA is TGCAGTGCGCGCGATAGACTAGCGGGGGGGCGGGAGACCCAGTACTTC. V usage is TRBV20-1 and J usage is TRBJ2-5; 14 bases match TRBD2. The CDR3 runs 16 residues. The V gene end was trimmed by 6 bases and the J gene end by 5 bases; junction bases not matched to a gene: 11. CDR1 DFQATT and CDR2 SNEGSKA come from the germline V gene (reference sequence).

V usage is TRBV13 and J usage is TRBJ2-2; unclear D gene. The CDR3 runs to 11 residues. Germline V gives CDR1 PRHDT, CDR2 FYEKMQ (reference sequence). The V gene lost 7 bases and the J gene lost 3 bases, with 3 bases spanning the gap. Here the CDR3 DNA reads TGTGCCAGCAAGGACACCGGGGAGCTGTTTTTT. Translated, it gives CASKDTGELFF.

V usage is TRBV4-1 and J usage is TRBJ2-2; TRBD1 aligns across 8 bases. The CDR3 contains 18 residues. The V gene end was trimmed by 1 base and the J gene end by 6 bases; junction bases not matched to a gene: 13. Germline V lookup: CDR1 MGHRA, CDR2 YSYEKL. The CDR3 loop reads CASSQGSGQGMISGELFF. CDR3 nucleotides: TGCGCCAGCAGCCAAGGGTCCGGACAGGGAATGATCTCCGGGGAGCTGTTTTTT.

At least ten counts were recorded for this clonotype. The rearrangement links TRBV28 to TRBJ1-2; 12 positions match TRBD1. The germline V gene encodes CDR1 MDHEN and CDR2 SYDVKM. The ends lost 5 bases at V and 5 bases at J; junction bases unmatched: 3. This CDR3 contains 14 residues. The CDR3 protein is CASSRDRGRYGYTF. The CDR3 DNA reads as TGTGCCAGCAGTCGGGACAGGGGGCGATATGGCTACACCTTC.

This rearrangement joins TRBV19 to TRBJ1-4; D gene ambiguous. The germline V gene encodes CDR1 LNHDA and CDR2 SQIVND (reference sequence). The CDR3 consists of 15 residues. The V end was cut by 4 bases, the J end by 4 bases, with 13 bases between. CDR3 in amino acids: CASSRRGQVNEKLFF. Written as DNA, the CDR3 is TGTGCCAGTAGTAGACGAGGGCAGGTTAATGAAAAACTGTTTTTT.

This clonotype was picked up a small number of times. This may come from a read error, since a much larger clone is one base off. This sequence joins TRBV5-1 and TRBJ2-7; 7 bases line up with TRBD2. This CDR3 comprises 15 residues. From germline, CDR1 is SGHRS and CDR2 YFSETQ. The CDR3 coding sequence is TGCGTCAGCAGCTTGATTGGCGGGAGTTCGTACGAGCAGTACTTC. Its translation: CVSSLIGGSSYEQYF.

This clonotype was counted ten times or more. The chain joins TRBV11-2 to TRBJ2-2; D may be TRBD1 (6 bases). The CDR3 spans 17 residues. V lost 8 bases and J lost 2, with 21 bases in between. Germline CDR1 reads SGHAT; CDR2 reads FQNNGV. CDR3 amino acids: CASGPGPGQLNTGELFF. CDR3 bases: TGTGCCAGCGGGCCGGGACCTGGACAGCTAAACACCGGGGAGCTGTTTTTT.

For the CDR3, the DNA is TGTGCCAGCAGTCCGGGACAGGGGACTCCCTACGAGCAGTACTTC. Translation gives CASSPGQGTPYEQYF. This sequence joins TRBV28 and TRBJ2-7, with 10 positions matching TRBD1. Per the germline V gene, CDR1 is MDHEN and CDR2 is SYDVKM. CDR3 size: 15 residues. J lost 2 bases, V lost 5 bases, and 6 bases had no gene match.